The TCR beta chain under discussion was sequenced for a study of vaccination and CD4 T cells after COVID-19. Turning to the study itself: Comprising six males and four females, the convalescent participants counted two Hispanic individuals among them.

Treatment of the sample: roughly 10-day PBMC culture with coronavirus spike peptide pools or control peptides (ViraFEST assay). Fresh medium (containing IL-2) replaced half the medium on days 3 and 7. The CDR3 length is 14 residues. Cultured CD4+ T cells had their DNA profiled by the Oncomine TCR Beta short-read assay. TCRdb reprocessed the PCR reads via MiXCR and lists one record per CDR3 protein. This sample carries about 23,000 distinct CDR3 sequences, 45% to 65% of them seen once, and the ten largest clones take approximately 2.6%. About this clonotype: No antigen is known for it.

This receptor was identified in a human donor who had recovered from COVID-19. Specimen: CD4+ T cells from blood, cultured in vitro. V usage is TRBV21-1 and J usage is TRBJ2-7; the table's D call of TRBD1 was not tested on the DNA. TRBV21-1 is described as a pseudogene. The CDR3 region is CASSQGGQGNEQYF. The CDR3, as DNA: TGTGCCAGCAGCCAGGGTGGACAGGGGAACGAGCAGTACTTC.